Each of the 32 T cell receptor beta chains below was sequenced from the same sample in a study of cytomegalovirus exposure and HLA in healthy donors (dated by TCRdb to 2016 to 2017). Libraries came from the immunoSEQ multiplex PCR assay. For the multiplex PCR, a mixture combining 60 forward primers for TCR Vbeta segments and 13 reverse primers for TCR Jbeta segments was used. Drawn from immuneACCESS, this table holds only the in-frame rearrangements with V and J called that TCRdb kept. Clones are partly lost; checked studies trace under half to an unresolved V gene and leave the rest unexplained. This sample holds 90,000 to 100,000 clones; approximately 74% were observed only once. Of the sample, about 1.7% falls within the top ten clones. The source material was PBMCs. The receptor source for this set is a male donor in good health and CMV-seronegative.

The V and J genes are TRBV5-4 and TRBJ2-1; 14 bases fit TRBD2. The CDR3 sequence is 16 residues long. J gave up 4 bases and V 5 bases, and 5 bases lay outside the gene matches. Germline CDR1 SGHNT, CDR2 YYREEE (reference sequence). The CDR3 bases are TGTGCCAGCAGGGGGACTAGCGGGAGTATGTACAATGAGCAGTTCTTC. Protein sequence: CASRGTSGSMYNEQFF.

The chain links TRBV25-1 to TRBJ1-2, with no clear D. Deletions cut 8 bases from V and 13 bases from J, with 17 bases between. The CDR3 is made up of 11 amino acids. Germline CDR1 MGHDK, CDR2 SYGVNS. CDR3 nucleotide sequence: TGTGCCAGCCCTCGGGAACGGTTTGGCACCTTC. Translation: CASPRERFGTF.

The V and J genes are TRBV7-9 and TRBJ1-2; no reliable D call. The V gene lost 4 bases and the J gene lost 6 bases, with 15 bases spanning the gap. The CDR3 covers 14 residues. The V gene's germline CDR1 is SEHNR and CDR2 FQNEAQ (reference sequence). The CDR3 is CASSSNTFQDGYTF. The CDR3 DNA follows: TGTGCCAGCAGCTCTAACACCTTCCAGGATGGCTACACCTTC. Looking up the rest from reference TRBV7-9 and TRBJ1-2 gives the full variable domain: DTGVSQNPRHKITKRGQNVTFRCDPISEHNRLYWYRQTLGQGPEFLTYFQNEAQLEKSRLLSDRFSAERPKGSFSTLEIQRTEQGDSAMYLCASSSNTFQDGYTFGSGTRLTVV.

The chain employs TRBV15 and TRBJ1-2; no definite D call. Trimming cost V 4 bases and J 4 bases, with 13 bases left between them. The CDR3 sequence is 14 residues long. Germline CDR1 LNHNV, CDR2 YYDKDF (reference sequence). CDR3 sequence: CATSTRETRYGYTF. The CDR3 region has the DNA TGTGCCACCAGCACCCGGGAAACGCGCTATGGCTACACCTTC.

The CDR3 sequence: CAISGQDSYGYTF. The CDR3 region has the DNA TGTGCCATCAGTGGACAGGATTCCTATGGCTACACCTTC. The rearrangement links TRBV10-3 to TRBJ1-2; tentative D call: TRBD1 (6 bases). V lost 4 bases, J lost 4 bases, and 10 bases lay in between. The CDR3 runs 13 residues. From germline, CDR1 is ENHRY and CDR2 SYGVKD.

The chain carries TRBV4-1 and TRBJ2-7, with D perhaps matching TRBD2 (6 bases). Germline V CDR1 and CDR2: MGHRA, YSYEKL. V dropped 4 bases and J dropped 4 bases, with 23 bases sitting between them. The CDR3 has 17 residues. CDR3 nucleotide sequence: TGCGCCAGCAGCCTAAACCCCCCGACGGGGGTTAAATACGAGCAGTACTTC. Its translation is CASSLNPPTGVKYEQYF.

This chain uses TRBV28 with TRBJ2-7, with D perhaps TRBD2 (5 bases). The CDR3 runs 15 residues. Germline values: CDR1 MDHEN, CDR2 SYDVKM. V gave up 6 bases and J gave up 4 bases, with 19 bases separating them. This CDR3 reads CASSPDPGRGYEQYF. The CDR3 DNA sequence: TGTGCCAGCAGCCCTGACCCTGGGAGAGGTTACGAGCAGTACTTC.

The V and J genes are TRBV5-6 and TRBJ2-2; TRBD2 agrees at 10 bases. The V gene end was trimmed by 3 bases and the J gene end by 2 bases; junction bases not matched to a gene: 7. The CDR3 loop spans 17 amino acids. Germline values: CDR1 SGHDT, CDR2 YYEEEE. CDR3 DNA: TGTGCCAGCAGCTGGCGTCCTAGCGGGAGAAACACCGGGGAGCTGTTTTTT. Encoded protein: CASSWRPSGRNTGELFF.

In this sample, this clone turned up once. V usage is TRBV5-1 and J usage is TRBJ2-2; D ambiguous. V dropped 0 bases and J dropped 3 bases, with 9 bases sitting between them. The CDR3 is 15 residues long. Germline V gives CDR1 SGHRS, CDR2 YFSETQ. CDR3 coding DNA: TGCGCCAGCAGCTTGGGAGTCATGGACACCGGGGAGCTGTTTTTT. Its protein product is CASSLGVMDTGELFF.

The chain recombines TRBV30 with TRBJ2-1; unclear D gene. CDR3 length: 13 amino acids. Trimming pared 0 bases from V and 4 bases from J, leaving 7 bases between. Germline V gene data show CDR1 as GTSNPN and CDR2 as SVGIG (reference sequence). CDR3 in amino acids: CAWSVIDYNEQFF. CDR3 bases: TGTGCCTGGAGTGTAATAGATTACAATGAGCAGTTCTTC.

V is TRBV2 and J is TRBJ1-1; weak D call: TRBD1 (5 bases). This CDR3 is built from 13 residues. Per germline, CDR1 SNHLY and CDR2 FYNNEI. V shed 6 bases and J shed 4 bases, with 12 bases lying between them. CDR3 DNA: TGTGCCAGCAGACCCAGGGAGGCCACTGAAGCTTTCTTT. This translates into CASRPREATEAFF. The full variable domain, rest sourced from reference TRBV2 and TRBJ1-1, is EPEVTQTPSHQVTQMGQEVILRCVPISNHLYFYWYRQILGQKVEFLVSFYNNEISEKSEIFDDQFSVERPDGSNFTLKIRSTKLEDSAMYFCASRPREATEAFFGQGTRLTVV.

Here the CDR3 DNA reads TGTGCCAGCAGTACAGGACAGGGGGTCATGGGTACGCAGTATTTT. Its translation is CASSTGQGVMGTQYF. V and J are TRBV6-5 and TRBJ2-3, with 10 bases lining up with TRBD1. The CDR3 contains 15 residues. From germline, CDR1 is MNHEY and CDR2 SVGAGI. V lost 5 bases, J lost 8 bases, and 10 bases stayed unmatched.

This CDR3 reads CASSGRAGGYSNQPQHF. In DNA, the CDR3 is TGTGCCAGTAGTGGCCGGGCCGGGGGTTATAGCAATCAGCCCCAGCATTTT. The gene calls are TRBV19 and TRBJ1-5, with D perhaps TRBD1 (5 bases). The CDR3 loop spans 17 amino acids. V gave up 5 bases and J gave up 0 bases, with 17 bases separating them. CDR1 is LNHDA and CDR2 is SQIVND in the germline V gene (reference sequence). Full variable domain (remainder filled in from reference TRBV19 and TRBJ1-5): DGGITQSPKYLFRKEGQNVTLSCEQNLNHDAMYWYRQDPGQGLRLIYYSQIVNDFQKGDIAEGYSVSREKKESFPLTVTSAQKNPTAFYLCASSGRAGGYSNQPQHFGDGTRLSIL.

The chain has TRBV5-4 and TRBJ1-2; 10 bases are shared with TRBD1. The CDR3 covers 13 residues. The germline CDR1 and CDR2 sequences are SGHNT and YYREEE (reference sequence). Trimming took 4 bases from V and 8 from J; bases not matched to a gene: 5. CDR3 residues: CASSRQGAGGYTF. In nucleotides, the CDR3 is TGTGCCAGCAGCCGACAGGGGGCCGGCGGCTACACCTTC.

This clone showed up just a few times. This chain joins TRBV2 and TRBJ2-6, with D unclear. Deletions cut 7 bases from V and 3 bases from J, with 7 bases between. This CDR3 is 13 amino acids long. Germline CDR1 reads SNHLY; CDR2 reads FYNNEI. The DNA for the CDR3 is TGTGCCAGCATGAGAGATGGGGCCAACGTCCTGACTTTC. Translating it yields CASMRDGANVLTF.

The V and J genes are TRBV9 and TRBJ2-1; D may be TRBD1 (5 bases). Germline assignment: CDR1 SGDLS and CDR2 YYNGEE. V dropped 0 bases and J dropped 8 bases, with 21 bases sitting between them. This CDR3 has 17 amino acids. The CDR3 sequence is CASSVDPQGSPVHEQFF. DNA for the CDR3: TGTGCCAGCAGCGTAGACCCCCAGGGCTCACCGGTTCATGAGCAGTTCTTC.

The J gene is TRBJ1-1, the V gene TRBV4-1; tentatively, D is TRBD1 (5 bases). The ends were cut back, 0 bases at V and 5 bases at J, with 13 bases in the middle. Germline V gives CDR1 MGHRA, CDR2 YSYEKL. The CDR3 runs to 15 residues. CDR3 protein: CASSQDPGARTEAFF. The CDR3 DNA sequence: TGCGCCAGCAGCCAAGATCCTGGGGCTAGGACTGAAGCTTTCTTT.

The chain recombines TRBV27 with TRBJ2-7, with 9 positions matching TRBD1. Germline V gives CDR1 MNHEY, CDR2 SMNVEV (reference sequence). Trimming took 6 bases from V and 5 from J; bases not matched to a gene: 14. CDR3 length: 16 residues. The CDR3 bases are TGTGCCAGCAGACGGAGCCGGGACAGGGTTCCCAACGAGCAGTACTTC. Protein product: CASRRSRDRVPNEQYF.

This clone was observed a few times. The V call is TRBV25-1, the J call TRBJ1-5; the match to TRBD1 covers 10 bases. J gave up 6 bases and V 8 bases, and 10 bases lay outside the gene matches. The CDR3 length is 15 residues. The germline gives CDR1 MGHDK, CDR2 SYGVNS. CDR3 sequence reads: CASDSGQGRGQPQHF. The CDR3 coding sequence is TGTGCCAGCGATTCGGGACAGGGGAGGGGTCAGCCCCAGCATTTT.

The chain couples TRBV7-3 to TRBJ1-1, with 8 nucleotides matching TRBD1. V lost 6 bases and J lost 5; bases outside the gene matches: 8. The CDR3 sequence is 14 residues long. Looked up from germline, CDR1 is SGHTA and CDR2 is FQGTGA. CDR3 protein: CASRPDRGFTEAFF. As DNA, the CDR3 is TGTGCCAGCAGACCCGACAGGGGCTTTACTGAAGCTTTCTTT.

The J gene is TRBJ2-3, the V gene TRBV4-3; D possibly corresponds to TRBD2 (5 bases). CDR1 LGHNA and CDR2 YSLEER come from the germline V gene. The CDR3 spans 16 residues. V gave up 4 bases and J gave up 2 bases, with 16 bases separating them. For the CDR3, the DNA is TGCGCCAGCAGCCCCGTTGGTGGCCTAGCCACAGATACGCAGTATTTT. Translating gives CASSPVGGLATDTQYF.

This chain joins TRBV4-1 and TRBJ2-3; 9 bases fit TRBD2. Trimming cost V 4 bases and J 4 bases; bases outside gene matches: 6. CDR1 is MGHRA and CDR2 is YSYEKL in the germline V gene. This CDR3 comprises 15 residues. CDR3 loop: CASSLRGRAADTQYF. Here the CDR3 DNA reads TGCGCCAGCAGCCTGCGCGGGAGGGCGGCAGATACGCAGTATTTT.

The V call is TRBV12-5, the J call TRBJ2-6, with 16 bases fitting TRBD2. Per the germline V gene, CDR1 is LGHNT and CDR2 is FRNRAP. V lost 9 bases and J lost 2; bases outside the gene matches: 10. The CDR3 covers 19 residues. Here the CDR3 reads CARYSGTSGRAPGANVLTF. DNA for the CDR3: TGTGCTAGATACTCCGGGACTAGCGGGAGGGCCCCTGGGGCCAACGTCCTGACTTTC.

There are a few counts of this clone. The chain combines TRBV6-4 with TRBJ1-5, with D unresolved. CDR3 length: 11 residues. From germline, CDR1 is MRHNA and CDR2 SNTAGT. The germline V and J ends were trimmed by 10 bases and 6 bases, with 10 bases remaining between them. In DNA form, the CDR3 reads TGTGCCAACTCACGGGGTCAGCCCCAGCATTTT. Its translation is CANSRGQPQHF.

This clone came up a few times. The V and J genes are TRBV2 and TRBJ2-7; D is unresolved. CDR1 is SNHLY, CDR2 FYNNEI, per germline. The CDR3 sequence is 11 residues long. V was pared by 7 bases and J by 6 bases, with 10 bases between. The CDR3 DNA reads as TGTGCCAGCACGAACCTCGGCGAGCAGTACTTC. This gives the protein CASTNLGEQYF.

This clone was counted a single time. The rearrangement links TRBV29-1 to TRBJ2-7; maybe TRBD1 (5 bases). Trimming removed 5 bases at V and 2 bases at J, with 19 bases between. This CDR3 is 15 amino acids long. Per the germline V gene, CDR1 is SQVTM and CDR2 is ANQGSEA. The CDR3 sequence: CSVSSLDSSPYEQYF. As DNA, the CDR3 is TGCAGCGTTTCTTCCTTAGACAGTTCGCCCTACGAGCAGTACTTC.

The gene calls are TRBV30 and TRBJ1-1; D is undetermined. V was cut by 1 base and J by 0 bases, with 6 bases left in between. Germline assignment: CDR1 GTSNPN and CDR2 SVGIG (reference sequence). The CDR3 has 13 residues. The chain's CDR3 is CAWSERLNTEAFF. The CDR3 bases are TGTGCCTGGAGTGAGAGGCTGAACACTGAAGCTTTCTTT.

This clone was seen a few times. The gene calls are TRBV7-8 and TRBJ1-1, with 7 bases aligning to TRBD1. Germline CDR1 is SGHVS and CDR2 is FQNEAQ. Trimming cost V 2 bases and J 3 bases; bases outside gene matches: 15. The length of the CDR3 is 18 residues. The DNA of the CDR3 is TGTGCCAGCAGCTTAAGGTTTCGGGGACAGAGGCCGCACACTGAAGCTTTCTTT. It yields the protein CASSLRFRGQRPHTEAFF. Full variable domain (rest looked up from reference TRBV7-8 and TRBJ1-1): GAGVSQSPRYKVAKRGQDVALRCDPISGHVSLFWYQQALGQGPEFLTYFQNEAQLDKSGLPSDRFFAERPEGSVSTLKIQRTQQEDSAVYLCASSLRFRGQRPHTEAFFGQGTRLTVV.

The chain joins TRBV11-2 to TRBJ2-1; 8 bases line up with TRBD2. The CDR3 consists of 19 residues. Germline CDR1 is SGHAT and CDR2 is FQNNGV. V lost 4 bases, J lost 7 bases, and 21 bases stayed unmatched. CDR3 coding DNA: TGTGCCAGCAGCTCGGACATACGGCTTTCGGGAGGGCCAGGTAATGAGCAGTTCTTC. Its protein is CASSSDIRLSGGPGNEQFF.

The CDR3 loop is CASVNRESYSNQPQHF. Here the CDR3 DNA reads TGTGCCAGCGTTAACAGGGAGAGTTATAGCAATCAGCCCCAGCATTTT. This sequence joins TRBV28 and TRBJ1-5, with D tentatively TRBD1 (6 bases). V was pared by 8 bases and J by 0 bases, with 17 bases between. The CDR3 spans 16 residues. CDR1 is MDHEN, CDR2 SYDVKM, per germline.

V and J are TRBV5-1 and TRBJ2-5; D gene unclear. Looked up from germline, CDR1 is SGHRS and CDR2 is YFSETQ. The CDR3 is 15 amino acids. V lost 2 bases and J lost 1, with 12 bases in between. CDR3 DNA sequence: TGCGCCAGCAGCTTTGGCATTGACATCCAAGAGACCCAGTACTTC. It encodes CASSFGIDIQETQYF.

The CDR3 is CASSQQGRYNEQFF. The CDR3 DNA sequence: TGTGCCAGCAGCCAACAGGGTAGATACAATGAGCAGTTCTTC. The rearrangement links TRBV6-5 to TRBJ2-1; D may be TRBD1 (6 bases). V was trimmed by 6 bases and J by 4 bases, leaving 13 bases between them. The CDR3 is 14 residues long. Germline V lookup: CDR1 MNHEY, CDR2 SVGAGI.